This TCR beta chain was recorded in a study of cytomegalovirus exposure and HLA in healthy donors. The CDR3 totals 17 residues. The germline CDR1 and CDR2 sequences are SGHNT and YENEEA. Trimming cost V 7 bases and J 5 bases, with 26 bases left between them. Primers: 60 Vbeta forward and 13 Jbeta reverse. Assay: immunoSEQ multiplex PCR; the TCRdb copy retains only in-frame clones and omits some. The data hold some 250,000 clones, with 82% observed a single time. In this sample, this clone turned up a few times. The TCR was taken from a woman aged 40 to 50 in good health and CMV-seropositive. V usage is TRBV11-3 and J usage is TRBJ2-5, with D possibly matching TRBD2 (7 bases). The sample consisted of PBMCs. CDR3 protein: CASTFVGGGRGGETQYF. The CDR3, as DNA: TGTGCCAGCACCTTTGTCGGAGGGGGGCGCGGGGGCGAGACCCAGTACTTC.